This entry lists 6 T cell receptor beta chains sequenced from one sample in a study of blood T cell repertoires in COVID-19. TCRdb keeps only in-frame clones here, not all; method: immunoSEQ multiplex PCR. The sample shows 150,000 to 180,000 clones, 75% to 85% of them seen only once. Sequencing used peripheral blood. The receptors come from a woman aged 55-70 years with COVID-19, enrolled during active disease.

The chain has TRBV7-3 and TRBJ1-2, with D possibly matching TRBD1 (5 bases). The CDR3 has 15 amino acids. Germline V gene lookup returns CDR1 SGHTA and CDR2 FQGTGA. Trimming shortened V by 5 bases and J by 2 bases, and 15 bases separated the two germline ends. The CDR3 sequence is CASSPRSGGNYGYTF. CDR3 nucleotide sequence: TGTGCCAGCAGCCCCCGATCCGGGGGGAACTATGGCTACACCTTC.

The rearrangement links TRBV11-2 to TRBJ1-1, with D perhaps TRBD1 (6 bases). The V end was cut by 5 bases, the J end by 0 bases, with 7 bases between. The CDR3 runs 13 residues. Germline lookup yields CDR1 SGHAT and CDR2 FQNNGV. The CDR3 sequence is CASSRGLNTEAFF. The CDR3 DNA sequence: TGTGCCAGCAGCAGGGGGTTGAACACTGAAGCTTTCTTT.

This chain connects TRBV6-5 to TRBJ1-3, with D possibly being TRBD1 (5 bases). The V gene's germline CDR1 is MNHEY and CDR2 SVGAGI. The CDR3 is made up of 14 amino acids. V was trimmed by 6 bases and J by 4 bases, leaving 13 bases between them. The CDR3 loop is CASRQSGSGNTIYF. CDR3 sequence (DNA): TGTGCCAGCAGACAATCAGGGTCGGGAAACACCATATATTTT.

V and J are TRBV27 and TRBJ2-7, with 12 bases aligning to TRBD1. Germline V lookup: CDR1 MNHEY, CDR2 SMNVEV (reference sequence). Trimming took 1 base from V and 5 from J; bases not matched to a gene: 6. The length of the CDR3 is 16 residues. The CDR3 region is CASSLFGTGGFDEQYF. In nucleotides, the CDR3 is TGTGCCAGCAGTTTATTCGGGACAGGGGGCTTCGACGAGCAGTACTTC.

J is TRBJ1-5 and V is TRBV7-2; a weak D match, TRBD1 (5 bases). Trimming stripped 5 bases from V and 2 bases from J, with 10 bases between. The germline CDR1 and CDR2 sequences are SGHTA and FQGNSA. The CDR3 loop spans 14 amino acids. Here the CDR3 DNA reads TGTGCCAGCAGCAGGGCCAGGGGCAATCAGCCCCAGCATTTT. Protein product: CASSRARGNQPQHF.

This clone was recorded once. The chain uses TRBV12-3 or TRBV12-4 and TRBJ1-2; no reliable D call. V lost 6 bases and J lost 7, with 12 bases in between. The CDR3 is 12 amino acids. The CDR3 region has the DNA TGTGCCAGCAGCCCCCCGGGAGGTGGCTACACCTTC. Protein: CASSPPGGGYTF.